The TCR beta chain described here comes from a study of regulatory T cells in long-lasting Graves disease. This sample's time point: newly diagnosed GD, antithyroid drugs for less than 3 months. PBMC-derived RNA was used for the TCR library. American Thyroid Association guidelines defined how Graves' disease was diagnosed. Germline assignment: CDR1 SGHAT and CDR2 FQDESV (reference sequence). V gave up 1 base and J gave up 6 bases, with 19 bases separating them. The CDR3 has 17 residues. This clonotype was recorded many times. Both iRepertoire HTBI primers and Arm-PCR of CDR3 regions were used to build the TCR beta libraries. TCRdb redid the calling of the multiplex PCR reads with MiXCR, one entry per CDR3 protein. The table records 530,000 or so distinct CDR3 sequences, approximately 12% of them present only once. These data also featured in a second study, about T cells in Graves' hyperthyroidism and ophthalmopathy.

The receptor was isolated from a man between 25 and 39 years old with Graves disease. The sequencing here drew on peripheral blood mononuclear cells (PBMCs), taken at new diagnosis, from a patient treated with antithyroid drugs. This sequence joins TRBV11-1 and TRBJ2-1, with D perhaps given as TRBD1 or TRBD2 (5 bases each). Written as DNA, the CDR3 is TGTGCCAGCAGCTTAGGCCACGGGGCAGGGTCCGGCAATGAGCAGTTCTTC. Translation: CASSLGHGAGSGNEQFF.